These 10 T cell receptor beta chains originate from one sample sequenced in a study of CD8 T cells in Susac syndrome. Reverse transcription of about 0.5 to 1 ug RNA was carried out with random hexamers. TCRdb recomputed calls from the immunoSEQ multiplex PCR reads with MiXCR, one row per CDR3 protein. The sample includes about 280,000 distinct CDR3 sequences, about 88% of them seen just once. Material: CD8+ T cells from PBMCs. These receptors all come from a human donor with multiple sclerosis.

The J gene is TRBJ1-1, the V gene TRBV7-9; no clear D. The V gene's germline CDR1 is SEHNR and CDR2 FQNEAQ (reference sequence). CDR3 length equals 12 residues. V was pared by 4 bases and J by 3 bases, with 6 bases between. This CDR3 reads CASSSRHTEAFF. In DNA form, the CDR3 reads TGTGCCAGCAGCTCAAGACACACTGAAGCTTTCTTT.

V gene TRBV7-9 combines with J gene TRBJ2-1; no definite D call. Trimming shortened V by 3 bases and J by 7 bases, and 16 bases separated the two germline ends. The CDR3 length is 15 residues. The germline CDR1 and CDR2 sequences are SEHNR and FQNEAQ (reference sequence). The CDR3 region is CASSLGGYPQNEQFF. The CDR3 bases are TGTGCCAGCAGCTTGGGTGGCTACCCCCAGAATGAGCAGTTCTTC.

The chain is built from TRBV12-5 and TRBJ1-5; D perhaps matches TRBD1 (6 bases). The ends were cut back, 1 base at V and 7 bases at J, with 17 bases in the middle. CDR3 length: 16 amino acids. Germline V gene data show CDR1 as LGHNT and CDR2 as FRNRAP. The CDR3 region has the DNA TGTGCTAGTGGTTTGGCAAAAACAGGGCTTAAACAGCCCCAGCATTTT. This translates into CASGLAKTGLKQPQHF.

This clonotype was detected once. The rearrangement links TRBV3-1 to TRBJ2-2; the D gene is possibly TRBD1 (6 bases). The germline V gene has CDR1 LGHDT and CDR2 YNNKEL (reference sequence). Trimming removed 0 bases from V and 3 bases from J, with 11 bases in between. The CDR3 length is 16 residues. CDR3 DNA: TGTGCCAGCAGCCAAGATGTGGGGGCGTACACCGGGGAGCTGTTTTTT. Translating it yields CASSQDVGAYTGELFF.

The chain links TRBV29-1 to TRBJ2-1; unclear D gene. The length of the CDR3 is 12 residues. With 1 base removed from V and 8 bases from J, the gap between germline ends came to 9 bases. Per the germline V gene, CDR1 is SQVTM and CDR2 is ANQGSEA. The CDR3 is CSVEARFDEQFF. CDR3 DNA: TGCAGCGTTGAAGCCAGGTTCGATGAGCAGTTCTTC.

The chain has TRBV28 and TRBJ1-1; no clear D gene. Germline-derived CDR1 and CDR2 are MDHEN and SYDVKM. V was cut by 3 bases and J by 5 bases, with 7 bases left in between. The CDR3 contains 12 residues. Here the CDR3 reads CASSFGETEAFF. As DNA, the CDR3 is TGTGCCAGCAGTTTCGGGGAAACTGAAGCTTTCTTT.

This clonotype was observed a handful of times. V and J are TRBV27 and TRBJ2-1, with 8 bases identical to TRBD1. The CDR3 spans 14 residues. The V gene's germline CDR1 is MNHEY and CDR2 SMNVEV (reference sequence). With 3 bases clipped from V and 6 bases from J, the junction kept 4 bases outside the gene matches. The CDR3 spells CASSLDRAFNEQFF. In DNA, the CDR3 is TGTGCCAGCAGTTTGGACAGGGCGTTCAATGAGCAGTTCTTC.

The V call is TRBV25-1, the J call TRBJ1-5; D uncertain. The V and J ends lost 7 bases and 4 bases respectively, with 17 bases between them. Germline-derived CDR1 and CDR2 are MGHDK and SYGVNS. CDR3 size: 15 residues. For the CDR3, the DNA is TGTGCCAGCAACTTAGTGACCGTTGTAAATCAGCCCCAGCATTTT. Translation gives CASNLVTVVNQPQHF.

The genes are TRBV29-1 and TRBJ1-1; unclear D gene. The CDR3 is 10 residues long. Germline CDR1 reads SQVTM; CDR2 reads ANQGSEA. Trimming pared 4 bases from V and 11 bases from J, leaving 11 bases between. CDR3 loop: CSVGREEAFF. The CDR3 DNA reads as TGCAGCGTTGGAAGGGAAGAGGCTTTCTTT.

V and J are TRBV28 and TRBJ2-7, with TRBD2 identical over 13 bases. V was pared by 5 bases and J by 7 bases, with 17 bases of the junction left unmatched. Per germline, CDR1 MDHEN and CDR2 SYDVKM. The CDR3 covers 18 residues. The CDR3 bases are TGTGCCAGCAGTCCCAGGACTAGCGGGAGCCTTACGAGGGGGGAGCAGTACTTC. Residues: CASSPRTSGSLTRGEQYF.